These 15 T cell receptor beta chains were sequenced from one sample in a study of control samples from healthy donors and cancer patients. TCRdb's table, derived via immunoSEQ multiplex PCR, lists solely in-frame clones and lacks some. Counted here are 140,000 to 150,000 clones, over 85% occurring once; the ten biggest clones make up 5.5% to 7.5%. Sequencing used blood. These receptors all come from a man aged 18 to 35 in good health.

The chain carries TRBV12-3 or TRBV12-4 and TRBJ1-2; no firm D call. Trimming pared 10 bases from V and 7 bases from J, leaving 13 bases between. The CDR3 totals 11 residues. CDR3 sequence (DNA): TGTGCCACCGAGGACCGTCGTGGCTACACCTTC. Translation gives CATEDRRGYTF.

This clone appeared once. This rearrangement joins TRBV3-1 (or the pseudogene TRBV3-2) to TRBJ2-2; 10 bases are shared with TRBD2. Trimming at V came to 4 bases and at J to 5 bases, leaving 7 bases not matched to a gene. CDR1 is LGHDT and CDR2 is YNNKEL in the germline V gene (reference sequence). CDR3 length: 16 residues. In nucleotides, the CDR3 is TGTGCCAGCAGCCCTCTTCTAGCGGGAGAAACCGGGGAGCTGTTTTTT. As protein: CASSPLLAGETGELFF.

The rearrangement joins TRBV3-1 (or the pseudogene TRBV3-2) to TRBJ1-5; D unclear. The CDR3 spans 15 residues. Per the germline V gene, CDR1 is LGHDT and CDR2 is YNNKEL (reference sequence). The ends were cut back, 3 bases at V and 6 bases at J, with 15 bases in the middle. The CDR3 DNA sequence: TGTGCCAGCAGCCAGATGGGAACAGAAGGTCAGCCCCAGCATTTT. Its protein product is CASSQMGTEGQPQHF.

The chain links TRBV29-1 to TRBJ2-3; TRBD1 agrees at 9 bases. Trimming removed 7 bases from V and 14 bases from J; junction bases left unmatched: 13. Per germline, CDR1 SQVTM and CDR2 ANQGSEA. The CDR3 totals 12 residues. The CDR3 sequence: CSGTRVDRGPYF. As DNA, the CDR3 is TGCAGCGGGACGCGAGTGGACAGGGGTCCGTATTTT.

This rearrangement joins TRBV13 to TRBJ2-7; D is possibly TRBD1 (6 bases). The CDR3 spans 14 residues. Trimming left V 6 bases short and J 5 bases short, with 17 bases between. Germline assignment: CDR1 PRHDT and CDR2 FYEKMQ (reference sequence). As DNA, the CDR3 is TGTGCCAGCAGTCCCCCGGGACATTCAGACGAGCAGTACTTC. Protein: CASSPPGHSDEQYF.

Here the CDR3 DNA reads TGTGCCAGCAGCCAAGAGTCGGGGGGGCGCCCCTACGAGCAGTACTTC. Protein: CASSQESGGRPYEQYF. The rearrangement links TRBV4-2 to TRBJ2-7, with 8 bases lining up with TRBD2. V trimming: 0 bases; J trimming: 2 bases; junction bases outside the gene matches: 6. The V gene's germline CDR1 is LGHNA and CDR2 YNFKEQ. The CDR3 has 16 amino acids.

The V gene is TRBV19, the J gene TRBJ1-6, with 9 bases aligning to TRBD1. Trimming took 3 bases from V and 15 from J; bases not matched to a gene: 12. CDR3 length: 15 amino acids. The germline V gene has CDR1 LNHDA and CDR2 SQIVND (reference sequence). The CDR3 loop is CASSISLSQGAHLHF. CDR3 coding DNA: TGTGCCAGTAGTATCAGTCTATCACAGGGGGCACACCTCCACTTT.

The chain couples TRBV27 to TRBJ2-1; 13 bases line up with TRBD2. Germline V CDR1 and CDR2: MNHEY, SMNVEV (reference sequence). The J segment lost 4 bases and the V segment lost 6 bases, leaving 3 bases of the junction unmatched. The CDR3 sequence is 15 residues long. CDR3 in DNA: TGTGCCAGCAGCTCACTAGCGGGGGGGTACAATGAGCAGTTCTTC. It translates to CASSSLAGGYNEQFF.

With respect to this clone: Other DNA sequences from this sample encode an identical CDR3 as well. This chain joins TRBV9 and TRBJ2-1; 9 nucleotides line up with TRBD2. CDR3 length: 15 residues. V gave up 0 bases and J gave up 2 bases; unmatched junction bases: 0. The germline V gene encodes CDR1 SGDLS and CDR2 YYNGEE. The CDR3 nucleotides are TGTGCCAGCAGCGTAGGCGGGGGGGCCTACAATGAGCAGTTCTTC. This gives the protein CASSVGGGAYNEQFF. The entire variable domain, with the rest obtained from reference TRBV9 and TRBJ2-1, is as follows: DSGVTQTPKHLITATGQRVTLRCSPRSGDLSVYWYQQSLDQGLQFLIQYYNGEERAKGNILERFSAQQFPDLHSELNLSSLELGDSALYFCASSVGGGAYNEQFFGPGTRLTVL.

This CDR3 is CASSVGGGQTNTEAFF. CDR3 nucleotides: TGTGCCAGCAGTGTTGGTGGTGGACAGACGAACACTGAAGCTTTCTTT. The chain joins TRBV5-4 to TRBJ1-1; maybe TRBD1 (6 bases). Trimming pared 5 bases from V and 1 base from J, leaving 18 bases between. CDR1 is SGHNT, CDR2 YYREEE, per germline (reference sequence). The CDR3 runs to 16 residues.

The CDR3: CASSPSLRVPTGGYTF. CDR3 DNA sequence: TGTGCCAGCAGCCCATCCCTCCGGGTGCCGACGGGGGGCTACACCTTC. The J gene is TRBJ1-2, the V gene TRBV9; D ambiguous. The germline gives CDR1 SGDLS, CDR2 YYNGEE. This CDR3 contains 16 residues. Trimming took off 4 bases at V and 8 bases at J, with 24 bases between the two ends.

The chain has TRBV27 and TRBJ1-2, with a weak D call TRBD1 (5 bases). CDR1 is MNHEY, CDR2 SMNVEV, per germline (reference sequence). With 2 bases removed from V and 8 bases from J, the gap between germline ends came to 15 bases. There are 14 residues in the CDR3. The CDR3, as DNA: TGTGCCAGCAGTTTACAGGGTAGATTTGAAGGCTACACCTTC. Protein product: CASSLQGRFEGYTF.

J is TRBJ1-5 and V is TRBV18, with no clear D. The germline V and J ends were trimmed by 1 base and 7 bases, with 8 bases remaining between them. The CDR3 is 13 amino acids. Germline lookup yields CDR1 KGHSH and CDR2 LQKENI. The CDR3 loop reads CASSPQGGQPQHF. For the CDR3, the DNA is TGTGCCAGCTCACCACAGGGTGGGCAGCCCCAGCATTTT.

V is TRBV5-1 and J is TRBJ2-1, with 11 nucleotides matching TRBD2. CDR3 length equals 14 residues. V was pared by 8 bases and J by 4 bases, with 5 bases of the junction left unmatched. Germline CDR1 reads SGHRS; CDR2 reads YFSETQ. In DNA form, the CDR3 reads TGCGCCAGTACAATAGCGGGAGGGTACAATGAGCAGTTCTTC. This translates into CASTIAGGYNEQFF.

This sequence joins TRBV7-3 and TRBJ2-7; tentative D call: TRBD1 (5 bases). Germline loops: CDR1 SGHTA, CDR2 FQGTGA. Trimming shortened V by 0 bases and J by 6 bases, and 12 bases separated the two germline ends. The CDR3 sequence is 14 residues long. The CDR3 here is CASSLTPRAPEQYF. CDR3 nucleotide sequence: TGTGCCAGCAGCTTAACGCCCAGGGCCCCCGAGCAGTACTTC.